Presented here are 31 T cell receptor beta chains from one specimen sequenced in a study of human T cells and chemical hapten exposure. TCRdb redid the calling of the RACE reads with MiXCR, one entry per CDR3 protein. Of about 190,000 distinct CDR3 sequences listed, around 25% are singletons. The time point here: patch test 3, about 24 weeks after DPC sensitization. Treatment specified: therapeutic diphenylcyclopropenone sensitization with weekly scalp DPC. The source material was whole blood, sampled in connection with sensitization to the hapten diphenylcyclopropenone (DPC). These TCRs come from a middle-aged woman with alopecia areata. Some clones in this sample may be carry-over from other donors' samples.

This clonotype has a handful of counts. The chain couples TRBV18 to TRBJ1-1, with unresolved D. With 0 bases removed from V and 7 bases from J, the gap between germline ends came to 3 bases. Looked up from germline, CDR1 is KGHSH and CDR2 is LQKENI. This CDR3 region has 11 residues. The CDR3 DNA follows: TGTGCCAGCTCACCACCGGGTGAAGCTTTCTTT. Translation: CASSPPGEAFF. Full variable domain (rest looked up from reference TRBV18 and TRBJ1-1): NAGVMQNPRHLVRRRGQEARLRCSPMKGHSHVYWYRQLPEEGLKFMVYLQKENIIDESGMPKERFSAEFPKEGPSILRIQQVVRGDSAAYFCASSPPGEAFFGQGTRLTVV.

This chain connects TRBV20-1 to TRBJ2-3, with 8 positions matching TRBD1. V was pared by 6 bases and J by 2 bases, with 7 bases of the junction left unmatched. The CDR3 is 14 amino acids. The germline CDR1 and CDR2 sequences are DFQATT and SNEGSKA (reference sequence). The DNA for the CDR3 is TGCAGTGCCACCGACAGGGGTAACACAGATACGCAGTATTTT. Translating it yields CSATDRGNTDTQYF.

This clonotype was seen at least ten times. The chain recombines TRBV5-5 with TRBJ1-5; TRBD1 matches at 8 bases. V dropped 4 bases and J dropped 5; count of bases not matched to a gene: 11. Germline CDR1 reads SGHKS; CDR2 reads YYEKEE (reference sequence). This CDR3 has 16 amino acids. The CDR3 nucleotides read TGTGCCAGCAGCCGGGGAGGGACAGGTATCCATCAGCCCCAGCATTTT. Translated, it gives CASSRGGTGIHQPQHF.

This chain joins TRBV7-3 and TRBJ2-3, with 8 nucleotides matching TRBD2. Germline V gene data show CDR1 as SGHTA and CDR2 as FQGTGA. V lost 2 bases, J lost 10 bases, and 14 bases stayed unmatched. This CDR3 has 16 residues. The CDR3 coding sequence is TGTGCCAGCAGCTTATACCCCTCCCCTAGCGGGTCGGCGCAGTATTTT. Translated, it gives CASSLYPSPSGSAQYF.

This clonotype was counted only a few times. The rearrangement links TRBV29-1 to TRBJ2-1; TRBD2 agrees at 7 bases. Trimming at V came to 4 bases and at J to 7 bases, leaving 16 bases not matched to a gene. Looked up from germline, CDR1 is SQVTM and CDR2 is ANQGSEA. This CDR3 spans 16 amino acids. The CDR3 here is CSVGVWGGSNPNEQFF. The CDR3 DNA follows: TGCAGCGTTGGAGTTTGGGGGGGGTCGAATCCGAATGAGCAGTTCTTC.

This clonotype was observed a handful of times. The chain is built from TRBV6-5 and TRBJ2-1, with 16 positions matching TRBD2. V was clipped by 6 bases and J by 10 bases; unmatched bases: 6. Germline CDR1 MNHEY, CDR2 SVGAGI. There are 15 residues in the CDR3. The DNA of the CDR3 is TGTGCCAGCAGCCGACGGGGACTAGCGGGAGGGGAGCAGTTCTTC. Protein sequence: CASSRRGLAGGEQFF.

This sequence joins TRBV20-1 and TRBJ2-3; no clear D gene. Trimming took off 6 bases at V and 2 bases at J, with 15 bases between the two ends. Germline V gives CDR1 DFQATT, CDR2 SNEGSKA (reference sequence). The CDR3 totals 14 residues. The CDR3 region is CSARWSEITDTQYF. The CDR3 DNA reads TGCAGTGCCCGGTGGTCAGAGATCACAGATACGCAGTATTTT.

The J gene is TRBJ2-5, the V gene TRBV4-3; possibly TRBD1 or TRBD2 for D (6 bases each). There are 15 residues in the CDR3. V was cut by 1 base and J by 5 bases, with 14 bases left in between. Germline CDR1 reads LGHNA; CDR2 reads YSLEER. CDR3 sequence reads: CASSQGFPGAETQYF. The CDR3, as DNA: TGCGCCAGCAGCCAAGGGTTTCCGGGGGCCGAGACCCAGTACTTC.

This clonotype was counted only a few times. The V call is TRBV7-3, the J call TRBJ1-1, with 11 bases matching TRBD1. Trimming at V came to 5 bases and at J to 11 bases, leaving 7 bases not matched to a gene. CDR1 and CDR2 from the germline V gene are SGHTA and FQGTGA. CDR3 length: 13 residues. The DNA for the CDR3 is TGTGCCAGCAGCCCCGTGGGACAGGGGGTCGCTTTCTTT. Its protein product is CASSPVGQGVAFF. Full variable domain (remainder filled in from reference TRBV7-3 and TRBJ1-1): GAGVSQTPSNKVTEKGKYVELRCDPISGHTALYWYRQSLGQGPEFLIYFQGTGAADDSGLPNDRFFAVRPEGSVSTLKIQRTERGDSAVYLCASSPVGQGVAFFGQGTRLTVV.

The count of this clonotype is one. J is TRBJ2-3 and V is TRBV7-2; the match to TRBD2 covers 9 bases. The V and J ends lost 3 bases and 1 base, in that order; junction bases with no gene match: 2. Germline V lookup: CDR1 SGHTA, CDR2 FQGNSA. The CDR3 is 15 amino acids. DNA for the CDR3: TGTGCCAGCAGCTTTGGCGGGGGGGGCACAGATACGCAGTATTTT. This encodes CASSFGGGGTDTQYF.

The sample holds a few counts of this clonotype. CDR3 sequence: CSVVPASGLDTQYF. CDR3 coding DNA: TGCAGCGTTGTTCCAGCCTCGGGTTTAGATACGCAGTATTTT. The chain recombines TRBV29-1 with TRBJ2-3; D ambiguous. Germline V gene sequence: CDR1 SQVTM, CDR2 ANQGSEA. V was cut by 4 bases and J by 5 bases, with 16 bases left in between. CDR3 length: 14 residues.

In DNA, the CDR3 is TGTGCCAGCAGCTTACAGGGATCTAACTATGGCTACACCTTC. Its translation: CASSLQGSNYGYTF. V usage is TRBV7-3 and J usage is TRBJ1-2; possible D gene TRBD1, 5 bases. The CDR3 spans 14 residues. Germline loops: CDR1 SGHTA, CDR2 FQGTGA. Trimming shortened V by 2 bases and J by 0 bases, and 7 bases separated the two germline ends.

The chain has TRBV4-3 and TRBJ2-1; 9 bases map to TRBD2. Germline loops: CDR1 LGHNA, CDR2 YSLEER. V was clipped by 0 bases and J by 4 bases; unmatched bases: 4. The CDR3 is made up of 16 amino acids. The CDR3 sequence: CASSQDPGLAYNEQFF. CDR3 nucleotides: TGCGCCAGCAGCCAAGATCCGGGACTAGCTTACAATGAGCAGTTCTTC.

CDR3 nucleotide sequence: TGTGCCAGCAGTTATTGGCCCCCATCTGCCGGGACAGCCTTCGAGCAGTACTTC. Encoded protein: CASSYWPPSAGTAFEQYF. The chain links TRBV6-2 or TRBV6-3 to TRBJ2-7; 7 positions match TRBD1. The CDR3 spans 18 residues. V gave up 3 bases and J gave up 6 bases; unmatched junction bases: 20. Looked up from germline, CDR1 is MNHEY and CDR2 is SVGEGT.

This clonotype was recorded a few times. At one of its ends the junction is not consistent with the germline gene, which may arise from a read error. Written as DNA, the CDR3 is TGCGCCAGCAGCTTGGCTCCAGGGACCATTGGGAACTTC. Protein product: CASSLAPGTIGNF. V gene TRBV5-1 combines with J gene TRBJ2-5; perhaps D is TRBD1 or TRBD2 (5 bases each). CDR3 size: 13 residues. Germline CDR1 and CDR2: SGHRS and YFSETQ.

The chain is built from TRBV7-9 and TRBJ2-1, with D maybe TRBD1 (6 bases). This CDR3 contains 14 residues. V lost 5 bases, J lost 2 bases, and 10 bases lay in between. Per germline, CDR1 SEHNR and CDR2 FQNEAQ (reference sequence). CDR3 nucleotide sequence: TGTGCCAGCAGCATTCGGACAGCCTACAATGAGCAGTTCTTC. It yields the protein CASSIRTAYNEQFF.

The chain carries TRBV20-1 and TRBJ1-3, with D perhaps matching TRBD1 (5 bases). The germline gives CDR1 DFQATT, CDR2 SNEGSKA (reference sequence). The CDR3 has 16 residues. V lost 1 base to trimming and J lost 2 bases, with 15 bases between them. CDR3 region: CSARGLEGRTGNTIYF. In DNA, the CDR3 is TGCAGTGCTAGAGGTTTGGAGGGGAGGACTGGAAACACCATATATTTT.

This clonotype was detected ten times or more. This rearrangement joins TRBV5-1 to TRBJ2-2, with 13 positions matching TRBD2. Germline CDR1 and CDR2: SGHRS and YFSETQ. CDR3 length: 16 residues. V was pared by 7 bases and J by 5 bases, with 8 bases of the junction left unmatched. The chain's CDR3 is CASRPLAGGRTGELFF. As DNA, the CDR3 is TGCGCCAGCCGCCCACTAGCGGGAGGGCGGACCGGGGAGCTGTTTTTT.

The chain uses TRBV9 and TRBJ2-7; D possibly corresponds to TRBD1 (6 bases). Looked up from germline, CDR1 is SGDLS and CDR2 is YYNGEE. V shed 6 bases and J shed 2 bases, with 21 bases lying between them. CDR3 size: 16 residues. For the CDR3, the DNA is TGTGCCAGCATCCACGAACCCGGGACAAGGCCCTACGAGCAGTACTTC. Residues: CASIHEPGTRPYEQYF.

V gene TRBV27 combines with J gene TRBJ2-2; TRBD1 aligns across 7 bases. CDR3 length: 14 amino acids. V gave up 6 bases and J gave up 7 bases; unmatched junction bases: 8. Germline CDR1 and CDR2: MNHEY and SMNVEV (reference sequence). CDR3 DNA: TGTGCCAGCAGAAGAGGGGGCGCGGACGGGGAGCTGTTTTTT. Translated, it gives CASRRGGADGELFF.

The CDR3, as DNA: TGCGCCAGCAGCTCCGGACAGGGGAATGCCGGGGAGCTGTTTTTT. As protein: CASSSGQGNAGELFF. The chain carries TRBV5-1 and TRBJ2-2; TRBD1 matches 9 bases. With 3 bases clipped from V and 6 bases from J, the junction kept 6 bases outside the gene matches. This CDR3 is built from 15 residues. Germline V gene data show CDR1 as SGHRS and CDR2 as YFSETQ.

The chain joins TRBV11-2 to TRBJ1-2, with a weak D call TRBD1 (5 bases). Germline values: CDR1 SGHAT, CDR2 FQNNGV. The ends were cut back, 0 bases at V and 8 bases at J, with 13 bases in the middle. The CDR3 totals 14 residues. The CDR3 is CASSLDVRAAGYTF. The CDR3 region has the DNA TGTGCCAGCAGCTTAGATGTCAGGGCTGCAGGCTACACCTTC. Supplemented by reference TRBV11-2 and TRBJ1-2, the full variable domain reads EAGVAQSPRYKIIEKRQSVAFWCNPISGHATLYWYQQILGQGPKLLIQFQNNGVVDDSQLPKDRFSAERLKGVDSTLKIQPAKLEDSAVYLCASSLDVRAAGYTFGSGTRLTVV.

The chain links TRBV28 to TRBJ2-1; the match to TRBD2 covers 7 bases. The germline gives CDR1 MDHEN, CDR2 SYDVKM. This CDR3 comprises 16 residues. Trimming at V came to 6 bases and at J to 0 bases, leaving 8 bases not matched to a gene. The CDR3 spells CASSPSWGGSYNEQFF. In DNA form, the CDR3 reads TGTGCCAGCAGCCCATCGTGGGGGGGCTCCTACAATGAGCAGTTCTTC.

This chain joins TRBV27 and TRBJ1-2, with D uncertain. The germline V gene encodes CDR1 MNHEY and CDR2 SMNVEV (reference sequence). The CDR3 spans 13 residues. Trimming left V 3 bases short and J 3 bases short, with 8 bases between. The CDR3 DNA reads TGTGCCAGCAGTTTGGGCCGCCACTATGGCTACACCTTC. It yields the protein CASSLGRHYGYTF.

This clonotype has ten or more counts. V gene TRBV4-1 combines with J gene TRBJ2-2, with 9 bases identical to TRBD1. The CDR3 consists of 15 residues. The germline CDR1 and CDR2 sequences are MGHRA and YSYEKL. The ends lost 1 base at V and 7 bases at J; junction bases unmatched: 4. In DNA form, the CDR3 reads TGCGCCAGCAGCCAAGGGGGACAGGGCGGCGGGGAGCTGTTTTTT. This encodes CASSQGGQGGGELFF.

This clonotype was counted only a few times. The chain has TRBV28 and TRBJ1-1, with 10 positions matching TRBD1. The germline V gene has CDR1 MDHEN and CDR2 SYDVKM. This CDR3 spans 13 amino acids. The trim removed 8 bases at V and 11 bases at J, leaving 11 bases unmatched. The CDR3 nucleotides read TGTGCCAGCCGACCGGGACAGGGGTTTTTGGCTTTCTTT. It specifies CASRPGQGFLAFF.

The chain uses TRBV7-2 and TRBJ2-1; D may be TRBD1 (5 bases). CDR3 size: 14 residues. The germline V gene encodes CDR1 SGHTA and CDR2 FQGNSA. V dropped 8 bases and J dropped 7 bases, with 18 bases sitting between them. CDR3 protein: CASGHVGVTNEQFF. CDR3 sequence (DNA): TGTGCCAGCGGCCACGTAGGGGTTACGAATGAGCAGTTCTTC.

This rearrangement joins TRBV2 to TRBJ2-7; no clear D gene. CDR3 length equals 13 residues. Between the trimmed V and J ends, which lost 3 bases and 7 bases, there was a span of 13 bases. Germline CDR1 is SNHLY and CDR2 is FYNNEI. CDR3 in amino acids: CASSDRTPYEQYF. CDR3 nucleotide sequence: TGTGCCAGCAGTGATCGGACCCCTTATGAGCAGTACTTC.

This clonotype was counted many times. The V gene is TRBV5-5, the J gene TRBJ2-1; D is perhaps TRBD2 (5 bases). Germline assignment: CDR1 SGHKS and CDR2 YYEKEE (reference sequence). CDR3 length equals 12 residues. V lost 4 bases, J lost 6 bases, and 8 bases lay in between. This CDR3 is CASSPSGNEQFF. Written as DNA, the CDR3 is TGTGCCAGCAGCCCCAGCGGCAATGAGCAGTTCTTC.

There are a few counts of this clonotype. This chain joins TRBV28 and TRBJ1-6, with D unclear. Germline-derived CDR1 and CDR2 are MDHEN and SYDVKM. The CDR3 is made up of 14 amino acids. Trimming took 2 bases from V and 9 from J, leaving 11 bases between them. CDR3 amino acids: CASSLNRVTSPLHF. The CDR3 coding sequence is TGTGCCAGCAGTTTAAATCGGGTGACTTCACCCCTCCACTTT. Together with reference TRBV28 and TRBJ1-6, the CDR3 gives the full variable domain: DVKVTQSSRYLVKRTGEKVFLECVQDMDHENMFWYRQDPGLGLRLIYFSYDVKMKEKGDIPEGYSVSREKKERFSLILESASTNQTSMYLCASSLNRVTSPLHFGNGTRLTVT.

The chain has TRBV20-1 and TRBJ1-5; a possible D gene is TRBD1 (6 bases). CDR3 length: 12 residues. Trimming took 7 bases from V and 4 from J, leaving 11 bases between them. Germline CDR1 and CDR2: DFQATT and SNEGSKA (reference sequence). The CDR3 sequence: CSVGQRNQPQHF. The CDR3 coding sequence is TGCAGTGTCGGACAGCGGAATCAGCCCCAGCATTTT.